This T cell receptor beta chain was identified in a study of T cell responses to AZD1222 COVID-19 vaccine. TCRdb keeps only in-frame clones here, not all; method: immunoSEQ multiplex PCR. The sample gives approximately 150,000 clones, roughly 87% of which show up once; less than 3% is in the top ten. Study observations and caveats: Elevations in Spike-specific TCR breadth and depth followed administration of two AZD1222 doses. Reports indicate that nearly half of spike-specific TCRs are directed at unmutated variant regions. Possibly, clonal diversity was underestimated; donors were largely white British and included more females.

V lost 3 bases to trimming and J lost 10 bases, with 10 bases between them. The CDR3 runs to 13 residues. A note on this clone: What it recognizes is unknown.

This chain joins TRBV12-3 or TRBV12-4 and TRBJ1-6; D unclear. The input for sequencing was peripheral blood, taken on day 0 of AZD1222 vaccination. The source of this sequence is an adult in good health. The CDR3 nucleotides are TGTGCCAGCAGTTTTGGGCCGCGATCACCCCTCCACTTT. It yields the protein CASSFGPRSPLHF.